This T cell receptor beta chain was retrieved from a study of T-cell reconstitution after alpha-beta-depleted transplantation in children. In its sample, this clonotype was seen a few times. Unique molecular identifiers were incorporated during preparation of the TCRbeta library. MiXCR, run by TCRdb on the PCR reads, gives a single entry per CDR3 protein. This sample has 640,000 or so distinct CDR3 sequences, with 16% found just once. With V trimmed by 3 bases and J by 4 bases, 9 bases remained unmatched. This CDR3 has 16 residues. Per the germline V gene, CDR1 is SGHTA and CDR2 is FQGNSA. Sequences were derived from PBMCs from the stem cell graft donor, sampled from the stem cell graft. The clonotype comes from a human donor who donated a stem cell graft to a child with acute myeloid leukemia. The genes are TRBV7-2 and TRBJ2-7, with 10 bases matching TRBD1. CDR3 nucleotides: TGTGCCAGCAGCTTTAGTGGGACAGGGGCAGGGTACGAGCAGTACTTC. This encodes CASSFSGTGAGYEQYF.